This entry lists 10 T cell receptor beta chains sequenced from one sample in a study of blood T cell repertoires in COVID-19. TCRdb keeps only in-frame clones here, not all; method: immunoSEQ multiplex PCR. Among under 300,000 clones listed, approximately 90% were seen once. The source material was PBMCs or T cells enriched from blood (not recorded which). Receptors originate from a middle-aged man who had recovered from COVID-19.

The J gene is TRBJ1-3, the V gene TRBV7-8, with 7 bases aligning to TRBD1. Germline CDR1 and CDR2: SGHVS and FQNEAQ. V lost 5 bases to trimming and J lost 4 bases; unmatched junction nucleotides: 11. This CDR3 comprises 16 residues. The chain's CDR3 is CASSPRTGLRGNTIYF. The CDR3 nucleotides read TGTGCCAGCAGCCCAAGGACAGGACTCAGGGGAAACACCATATATTTT.

The chain uses TRBV27 and TRBJ2-5, with D maybe TRBD1 (7 bases). This CDR3 is built from 15 residues. CDR1 is MNHEY and CDR2 is SMNVEV in the germline V gene (reference sequence). Trimming pared 5 bases from V and 2 bases from J, leaving 15 bases between. The CDR3 protein is CASSAGTVKQETQYF. The CDR3 coding sequence is TGTGCCAGCAGTGCGGGGACAGTCAAGCAAGAGACCCAGTACTTC.

The J gene is TRBJ1-6, the V gene TRBV4-2; the D gene is possibly TRBD1 (5 bases). CDR1 is LGHNA, CDR2 YNFKEQ, per germline. CDR3 size: 16 residues. The V end lost 0 bases, the J end lost 2 bases, and 8 bases lay between the germline ends. The CDR3: CASSQEVDTYNSPLHF. CDR3 DNA: TGTGCCAGCAGCCAAGAGGTGGACACCTATAATTCACCCCTCCACTTT.

The chain couples TRBV5-4 to TRBJ2-6; D may be TRBD2 (5 bases). V was pared by 0 bases and J by 3 bases, with 13 bases between. CDR3 length equals 17 residues. CDR1 SGHNT and CDR2 YYREEE come from the germline V gene (reference sequence). This CDR3 reads CASSLGGYLVGANVLTF. The CDR3 nucleotides read TGTGCCAGCAGCTTGGGAGGGTATCTCGTTGGGGCCAACGTCCTGACTTTC.

The genes are TRBV10-3 and TRBJ2-3; 8 nucleotides agree with TRBD2. The CDR3 is 16 amino acids. V was clipped by 5 bases and J by 1 base; unmatched bases: 8. Germline CDR1 reads ENHRY; CDR2 reads SYGVKD. The CDR3 region is CAISPTGLEGTDTQYF. The DNA for the CDR3 is TGTGCCATCAGTCCAACGGGACTAGAGGGCACAGATACGCAGTATTTT.

V is TRBV5-6 and J is TRBJ2-6; 8 bases line up with TRBD1. Germline CDR1 is SGHDT and CDR2 is YYEEEE. CDR3 size: 16 residues. Trimming took 4 bases from V and 2 from J; bases not matched to a gene: 5. CDR3: CASSKRTGTGANVLTF. The CDR3, as DNA: TGTGCCAGCAGCAAGAGGACAGGGACTGGGGCCAACGTCCTGACTTTC.

This chain links TRBV30 with TRBJ1-3; 11 bases are shared with TRBD1. V lost 5 bases, J lost 0 bases, and 15 bases stayed unmatched. This CDR3 is 19 amino acids long. Germline V CDR1 and CDR2: GTSNPN, SVGIG (reference sequence). CDR3 DNA: TGTGCCTGGGGGAAAATAGGACAGGGGGCTCACACCTCTGGAAACACCATATATTTT. It translates to CAWGKIGQGAHTSGNTIYF.

This chain links TRBV19 with TRBJ1-5, with D hard to call. The CDR3 runs to 15 residues. The V gene lost 3 bases and the J gene lost 2 bases, with 11 bases spanning the gap. The germline V gene has CDR1 LNHDA and CDR2 SQIVND (reference sequence). This chain's CDR3 is CASSIEAVRNQPQHF. CDR3 coding DNA: TGTGCCAGTAGTATCGAGGCGGTTCGCAATCAGCCCCAGCATTTT.

The rearrangement joins TRBV28 to TRBJ1-4; 7 nucleotides agree with TRBD1. The CDR3 extends over 15 amino acids. From germline, CDR1 is MDHEN and CDR2 SYDVKM. V dropped 7 bases and J dropped 3; count of bases not matched to a gene: 8. In nucleotides, the CDR3 is TGTGCCAGCAATCCGGCCGGGACAGCTAATGAAAAACTGTTTTTT. It translates to CASNPAGTANEKLFF. The complete variable domain, with remaining parts taken from reference TRBV28 and TRBJ1-4, reads DVKVTQSSRYLVKRTGEKVFLECVQDMDHENMFWYRQDPGLGLRLIYFSYDVKMKEKGDIPEGYSVSREKKERFSLILESASTNQTSMYLCASNPAGTANEKLFFGSGTQLSVL.

The chain joins TRBV7-3 to TRBJ2-2, with a weak D call TRBD2 (6 bases). CDR3 length equals 14 residues. Germline CDR1 SGHTA, CDR2 FQGTGA. Trimming pared 5 bases from V and 5 bases from J, leaving 12 bases between. The CDR3: CASSPRLDTGELFF. The CDR3 nucleotides read TGTGCCAGCAGCCCCCGACTAGATACCGGGGAGCTGTTTTTT. Using reference TRBV7-3 and TRBJ2-2 for the parts outside the CDR3, the full variable domain is GAGVSQTPSNKVTEKGKYVELRCDPISGHTALYWYRQSLGQGPEFLIYFQGTGAADDSGLPNDRFFAVRPEGSVSTLKIQRTERGDSAVYLCASSPRLDTGELFFGEGSRLTVL.